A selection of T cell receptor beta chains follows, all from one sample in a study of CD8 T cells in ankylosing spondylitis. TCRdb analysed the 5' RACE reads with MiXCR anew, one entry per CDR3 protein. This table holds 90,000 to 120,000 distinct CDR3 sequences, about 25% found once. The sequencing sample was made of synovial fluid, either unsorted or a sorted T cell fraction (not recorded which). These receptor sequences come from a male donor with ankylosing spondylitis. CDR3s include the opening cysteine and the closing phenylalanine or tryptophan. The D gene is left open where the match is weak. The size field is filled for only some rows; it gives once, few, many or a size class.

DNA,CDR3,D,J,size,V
TGTGCCAGCGGGGGACAGGCGAGCTCTGGAAACACCATATATTTT,CASGGQASSGNTIYF,TRBD1,TRBJ1-3,few,TRBV6-1
TGTGCCAGCAGTCTAGATTACGGGACAGGGTTCTCTGAAGCTTTCTTT,CASSLDYGTGFSEAFF,TRBD1,TRBJ1-1,many,TRBV11-2
TGCAGTGCTTTTTCCGGGACAGGGGGCTGGGAAGCTTTCTTT,CSAFSGTGGWEAFF,TRBD1,TRBJ1-1,few,TRBV20-1
TGTGCCAGCAGTTTACCCGGGACTAACGACTATGAGCAGTTCTTC,CASSLPGTNDYEQFF,TRBD2,TRBJ2-1,few,TRBV2
TGCGCCAGCAGCTTACAGATCCCGTCCTACAATGAGCAGTTCTTC,CASSLQIPSYNEQFF,.,TRBJ2-1,few,TRBV4-1
TGCGCCAGCAGCTTGGGGGCCACTAAAAACATTCAGTACTTC,CASSLGATKNIQYF,.,TRBJ2-4,many,TRBV5-1
TGCAGTGCTAGGGACAGGGACACCTACAATGAGCAGTTCTTC,CSARDRDTYNEQFF,TRBD1,TRBJ2-1,few,TRBV20-1
TGCGCCAGCAGCCCCTGGACAGGGAGGCCTGAAGCTTTCTTT,CASSPWTGRPEAFF,TRBD1,TRBJ1-1,.,TRBV4-1
TGTGCCAGCAGCCGAAGAAAAACGGGACAACTCTCTGGAAACACCATATATTTT,CASSRRKTGQLSGNTIYF,.,TRBJ1-3,.,TRBV3-1
TGTGCCACCAGTCAAAGTGTTTACACCGGGGAGCTGTTTTTT,CATSQSVYTGELFF,.,TRBJ2-2,.,TRBV24-1
TGCAGCGTTGAGGAGGTGGCCAACACTGAAGCTTTCTTT,CSVEEVANTEAFF,.,TRBJ1-1,.,TRBV29-1